This T cell receptor beta chain appears in the sequencing data of a study of OX40 agonist ivuxolimab in advanced cancers. Measured with immunoSEQ multiplex PCR; TCRdb has only the in-frame clones, and not every one. Here the sample spans over 5,500 clones, roughly 77% being singletons. This CDR3 contains 14 residues. Germline V gives CDR1 LNHDA, CDR2 SQIVND (reference sequence). The ends were cut back, 3 bases at V and 1 base at J, with 7 bases in the middle. Specimen: CD4+ or CD8+ T cells sorted from blood, collected in a trial of the OX40 agonist ivuxolimab. V and J are TRBV19 and TRBJ2-1, with a weak D call TRBD2 (6 bases). The sequence derives from an adult with an advanced solid tumor such as melanoma, head and neck, liver or kidney cancer. The CDR3 reads CASSIAGSYNEQFF. CDR3 sequence (DNA): TGTGCCAGTAGTATTGCGGGATCCTACAATGAGCAGTTCTTC.